A selection of T cell receptor beta chains follows, all from one sample in a study of preoperative IRX-2 immunotherapy in early breast cancer. The data were produced by immunoSEQ multiplex PCR, yet TCRdb's version contains in-frame clones alone and is incomplete. The sample lists roughly 6,200 clones, roughly three quarters occurring once. The sample consisted of tumor tissue, taken before IRX-2 immunotherapy. These receptors were collected from a human donor with breast cancer. The CDR3 runs from the conserved cysteine through the conserved F or W. D genes are given only for firm matches. Clone sizes are given selectively: once, few, many, or a class where the clone is expanded.

-	TRBV28	TRBJ1-5	-	TGTGCCAGCAGTGCGCGAGGGGGAAACAATCAGCCCCAGCATTTT	CASSARGGNNQPQHF
-	TRBV9	TRBJ2-1	-	TGTGCCAGCAGTGATTCTGGGACCGTTTTTTTCGATGAGCAGTTCTTC	CASSDSGTVFFDEQFF
-	TRBV5-1	TRBJ2-3	-	TGCGCCAGCAGCTTGGGCGCGGGCTCCACAGATACGCAGTATTTT	CASSLGAGSTDTQYF
medium-sized	TRBV18	TRBJ1-5	TRBD1	TGTGCCAGCTCACTTAGGACAGGGAATCAGCCCCAGCATTTT	CASSLRTGNQPQHF
-	TRBV6-8	TRBJ2-2	TRBD2	TGTGCCAGCAGTTGGGGACTAGCGGGCACCGGGGAGCTGTTTTTT	CASSWGLAGTGELFF
-	TRBV7-7	TRBJ2-3	-	TGTGCCAGCAGCTTAAGCGGCAGGGTCACAGATACGCAGTATTTT	CASSLSGRVTDTQYF
-	TRBV15	TRBJ1-4	-	TGTGCCACCAGCAGAGATAGGGCCAGGGTTAATGAAAAACTGTTTTTT	CATSRDRARVNEKLFF
once	TRBV23-1	TRBJ1-2	-	TGCGCCAGCAGCTTGGCCGGCCTTAACTATGGCTACACCTTC	CASSLAGLNYGYTF
-	TRBV6-8	TRBJ1-5	-	TGTGCCAGCAAGAGTCGGGGCAATCAGCCCCAGCATTTT	CASKSRGNQPQHF
few	TRBV18	TRBJ2-3	TRBD2	TGTGCCAGCTCACCGGGACTAGCGGGGGCAACAGATACGCAGTATTTT	CASSPGLAGATDTQYF
-	TRBV19	TRBJ1-2	TRBD1	TGTGCCAGTAGTATCGGCGCACAGGGGGCGCACGGCTACACCTTC	CASSIGAQGAHGYTF
-	TRBV19	TRBJ1-4	-	TGTGCCAGTAGCTTCCGGGCGGAGGGAGAAAAACTGTTTTTT	CASSFRAEGEKLFF
-	TRBV19	TRBJ2-7	-	TGTGCCAGTACCCTCCAGGGCGGCGCGGGATACGAGCAGTACTTC	CASTLQGGAGYEQYF
once	TRBV15	TRBJ1-4	TRBD1	TGTGCCACCAGCAGACCACCGGGTCCCGGGACAGGGGGAGATGAAAAACTGTTTTTT	CATSRPPGPGTGGDEKLFF
-	TRBV28	TRBJ2-7	-	TGTGCCAGCAGTTTATCTTGGGTACGCAGGGGAGCCTACGAGCAGTACTTC	CASSLSWVRRGAYEQYF
-	TRBV30	TRBJ1-6	-	TGTGCCTGGAGTGTAGGGGGGAGCTCCTATAATTCACCCCTCCACTTT	CAWSVGGSSYNSPLHF
-	TRBV5-1	TRBJ2-7	TRBD1	TGCGCCAGCAGCTTGGAGACAGGGCTAACCTACGAGCAGTACTTC	CASSLETGLTYEQYF
-	TRBV11-3	TRBJ1-1	-	TGTGCCAGCAGCTTGAGACGGTTGAACACTGAAGCTTTCTTT	CASSLRRLNTEAFF
-	TRBV19	TRBJ1-4	-	TGTGCCAGTAGTATAGGAGGGAGAACTAATGAAAAACTGTTTTTT	CASSIGGRTNEKLFF
-	TRBV7-5	TRBJ1-2	-	TGTGCCAGCAGCCCGAGTTCAGACAGGGTACTTGGCTACACCTTC	CASSPSSDRVLGYTF
-	TRBV6-8	TRBJ1-2	TRBD1	TGTGCCAGCAAGGCTAGACAGGGCGGCTATGGCTACACCTTC	CASKARQGGYGYTF
-	TRBV6-8	TRBJ2-7	-	TGTGCCAGCACTAAAGCAGGACGAAACGAGCAGTACTTC	CASTKAGRNEQYF
-	TRBV12-5	TRBJ1-6	-	TGTGCCAGCTCCCGATTGGGGTCACCCCTCCACTTT	CASSRLGSPLHF
-	TRBV6-8	TRBJ1-6	-	TGTGCCAGCAGTTCACCGGAGGATTCACCCCTCCACTTT	CASSSPEDSPLHF
-	TRBV6-8	TRBJ2-3	-	TGTGCCAGCGGGAGACTCACAGATACGCAGTATTTT	CASGRLTDTQYF
few	TRBV5-1	TRBJ1-1	TRBD1	TGCGCCAGCAGCCGGACAGGTGATGGGACTGAAGCTTTCTTT	CASSRTGDGTEAFF
once	TRBV5-1	TRBJ1-2	TRBD1	TGCGCCAGCAGCTTTGGGGCAGGGGGGCGAGCCGGCTACACCTTC	CASSFGAGGRAGYTF
-	TRBV11-3	TRBJ1-5	-	TGTGCCAGCAGCTTAGGAGGGGATGATAGCAATCAGCCCCAGCATTTT	CASSLGGDDSNQPQHF
-	TRBV11-3	TRBJ2-5	-	TGTGCCAGCAGCTTGGACGGGCGCGAAGAGACCCAGTACTTC	CASSLDGREETQYF
-	TRBV12-5	TRBJ1-4	-	TGTGCCAGCATGAGCCGTCGAGGGGTTAACCAGAATGAAAAACTGTTTTTT	CASMSRRGVNQNEKLFF
-	TRBV23-1	TRBJ2-5	-	TGCGCCAGCAGCCGCCCCGGCGGCCCACAAGAGACCCAGTACTTC	CASSRPGGPQETQYF
-	TRBV19	TRBJ2-2	TRBD2	TGTGCCAGTGCAGTAGCGGGGAGTGCCGGGGAGCTGTTTTTT	CASAVAGSAGELFF
-	TRBV5-1	TRBJ2-3	-	TGCGCCAGCAGCTGGACGGGGGAAACCACAGATACGCAGTATTTT	CASSWTGETTDTQYF
-	TRBV19	TRBJ1-1	-	TGTGCCAGTAGTATCCCAGGGACCACTGAAGCTTTCTTT	CASSIPGTTEAFF
-	TRBV11-3	TRBJ2-3	TRBD2	TGTGCCAGCAGCCCAATCCCTAGCGGGGGGACCACAGATACGCAGTATTTT	CASSPIPSGGTTDTQYF
-	TRBV28	TRBJ2-7	TRBD1	TGTGCCAGCAGCCGGACAGGGGGCGCCGCCTACGAGCAGTACTTC	CASSRTGGAAYEQYF
-	TRBV11-3	TRBJ2-7	TRBD2	TGTGCCAGCAGCTTGGGAGGGACGCTCTCCTACGAGCAGTACTTC	CASSLGGTLSYEQYF
-	TRBV19	TRBJ1-2	-	TGTGCCAGTAGTATAGTAGGGGTCTTGGGCGGCTACACCTTC	CASSIVGVLGGYTF
-	TRBV12-5	TRBJ2-1	TRBD1	TGTGCCAGCCTAAGACAGGGGTGGGATGAGCAGTTCTTC	CASLRQGWDEQFF
-	TRBV28	TRBJ1-5	TRBD1	TGTGCCAGCAGTTCACAGACAGGGGGAAGGGATCAGCCCCAGCATTTT	CASSSQTGGRDQPQHF
-	TRBV6-8	TRBJ1-2	TRBD1	TGTGCCAGCAAAATCGGACAGGGGGTAAACTATGGCTACACCTTC	CASKIGQGVNYGYTF
-	TRBV5-1	TRBJ2-3	-	TGCGCCAGCAGCTTGGGGTCGACTCTATCGAGCACAGATACGCAGTATTTT	CASSLGSTLSSTDTQYF
few	TRBV11-3	TRBJ1-4	TRBD1	TGTGCCAGCAGCTCTAAACCCGGGACAGTTGGTGAAAAACTGTTTTTT	CASSSKPGTVGEKLFF
-	TRBV11-3	TRBJ2-7	TRBD2	TGTGCCAGCAAGATATTAGCGGGGGGCTACGAGCAGTACTTC	CASKILAGGYEQYF
-	TRBV29-1	TRBJ1-2	-	TGCAGCGTTGATGGTTATAACTATGGCTACACCTTC	CSVDGYNYGYTF
-	TRBV6-8	TRBJ2-3	-	TGTGCCAGCAGTTATCAGGGGACTACAGATACGCAGTATTTT	CASSYQGTTDTQYF
once	TRBV11-3	TRBJ2-1	-	TGTGCCAGCAGCTTGAGCGGGTCTTACAATGAGCAGTTCTTC	CASSLSGSYNEQFF
-	TRBV6-8	TRBJ2-1	-	TGTGCCAGCAGTTACCGGGGCGCGGGGACTTCCTACAATGAGCAGTTCTTC	CASSYRGAGTSYNEQFF
once	TRBV15	TRBJ2-4	-	TGTGCCAGCAGCTCGACGGCTAGGGGCAGGAAAATTGAGTACTTC	CASSSTARGRKIEYF
once	TRBV5-1	TRBJ2-7	-	TGCGCCAGCAGGATGGGGGGCTCCCCCGCCTACGAGCAGTACTTC	CASRMGGSPAYEQYF
-	TRBV7-1	TRBJ2-3	TRBD2	TGTGCCAGCAGCTTCAGAGGGCTAGCGGGCACAGATACGCAGTATTTT	CASSFRGLAGTDTQYF
-	TRBV23-1	TRBJ2-7	-	TGCGCCAGCAGCCCGCTCTTTCGAGTCTACGAGCAGTACTTC	CASSPLFRVYEQYF
-	TRBV30	TRBJ2-2	TRBD2	TGTGCCTGGGCGGGACTAGCGGGGGTTCGTGGCGGGGAGCTGTTTTTT	CAWAGLAGVRGGELFF
-	TRBV5-1	TRBJ2-3	-	TGCGCCAGCAGCTTGGAAGTACCCCAGGCAGATACGCAGTATTTT	CASSLEVPQADTQYF
once	TRBV11-3	TRBJ1-4	-	TGTGCCAGCAGCTGGACAGAAGAAAATGAAAAACTGTTTTTT	CASSWTEENEKLFF
medium-sized	TRBV11-3	TRBJ1-4	-	TGTGCCAGCAGCCCCGATGGGGTTAGGGAAAAACTGTTTTTT	CASSPDGVREKLFF
-	TRBV12-5	TRBJ1-2	-	TGTGCTAGTGGTTTGCCCCCTGGCGGCTACACCTTC	CASGLPPGGYTF
-	TRBV7-5	TRBJ1-2	-	TGTGCCAGCAGCGTAGGCAGTGAGGGGCTCTATGGCTACACCTTC	CASSVGSEGLYGYTF